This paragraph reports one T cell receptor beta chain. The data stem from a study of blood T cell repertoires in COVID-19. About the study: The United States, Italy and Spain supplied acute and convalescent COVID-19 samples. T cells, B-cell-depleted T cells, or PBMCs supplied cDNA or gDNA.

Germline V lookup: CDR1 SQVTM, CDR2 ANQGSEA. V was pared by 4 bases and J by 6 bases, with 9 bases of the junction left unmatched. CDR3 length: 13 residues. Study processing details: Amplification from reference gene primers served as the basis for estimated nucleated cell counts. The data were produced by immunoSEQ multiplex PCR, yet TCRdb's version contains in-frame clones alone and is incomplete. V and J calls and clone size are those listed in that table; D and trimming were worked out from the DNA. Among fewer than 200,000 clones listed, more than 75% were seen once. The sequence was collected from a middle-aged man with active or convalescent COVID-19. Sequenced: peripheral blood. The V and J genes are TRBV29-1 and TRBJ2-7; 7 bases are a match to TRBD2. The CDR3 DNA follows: TGCAGCGTTGTAAATTTCTCGGGGGGCGAGCAGTACTTC. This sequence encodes CSVVNFSGGEQYF.